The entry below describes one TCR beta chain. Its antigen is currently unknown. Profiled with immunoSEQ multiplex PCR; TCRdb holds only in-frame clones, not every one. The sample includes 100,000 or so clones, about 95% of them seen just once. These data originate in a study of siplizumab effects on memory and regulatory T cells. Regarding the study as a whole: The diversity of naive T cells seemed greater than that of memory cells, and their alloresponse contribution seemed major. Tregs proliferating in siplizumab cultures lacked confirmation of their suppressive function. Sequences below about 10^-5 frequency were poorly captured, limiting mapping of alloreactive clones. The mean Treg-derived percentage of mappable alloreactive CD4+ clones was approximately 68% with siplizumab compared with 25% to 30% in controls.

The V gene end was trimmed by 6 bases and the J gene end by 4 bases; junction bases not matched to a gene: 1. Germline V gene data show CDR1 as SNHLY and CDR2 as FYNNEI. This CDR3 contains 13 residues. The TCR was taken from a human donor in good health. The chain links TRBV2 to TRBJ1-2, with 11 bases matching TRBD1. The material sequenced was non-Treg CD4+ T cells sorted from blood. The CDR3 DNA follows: TGTGCCAGCAGCGGGACAGGGGGCTATGGCTACACCTTC. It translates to CASSGTGGYGYTF.